This TCR beta chain was identified in a study of shared T cell receptors in the human thymus. CDR1 MNHNY and CDR2 SVGAGI come from the germline V gene (reference sequence). V shed 0 bases and J shed 1 base, with 6 bases lying between them. The CDR3 spans 14 residues. Libraries were prepared by immunoSEQ multiplex PCR; TCRdb keeps only in-frame clonotypes and omits some of them. Counted here are about 730,000 clones, approximately 83% occurring once; the ten biggest clones make up roughly 0.01%. Points on this clone: Other DNA sequences within the sample encode an identical CDR3.

The same specimen was also included in a second study, on human thymus T cells. That work states: Healthy Finnish infants undergoing corrective surgery for congenital heart defects provided the donor material. Resections obtained during corrective heart surgery supplied the thymus tissue.

This TCR was sampled from a girl under three years old with a congenital heart defect. V is TRBV6-6 and J is TRBJ1-2; D is unresolved. Material for sequencing was thymocytes. CDR3 protein: CASSYSTGNYGYTF. The DNA for the CDR3 is TGTGCCAGCAGTTACTCGACTGGTAACTATGGCTACACCTTC.